This TCR beta chain was sequenced in a study of T cells in Graves' hyperthyroidism and ophthalmopathy. Overall study findings and caveats: Model-based prediction identified ophthalmopathy a median about 7 months prior to its onset.

This clonotype was seen many times. Its specificity is not known. RNA transcripts provided the source from which TCR beta CDR3 regions were amplified. Carried out on the TCR CDR3, a first-round RT-PCR used the HTBI primer set. TCRdb called the multiplex PCR reads again in MiXCR, with one record for every CDR3 protein. This sample has about 400,000 distinct CDR3 sequences, with about 15% found just once. Deletions cut 3 bases from V and 3 bases from J, with 9 bases between. Germline V lookup: CDR1 DFQATT, CDR2 SNEGSKA (reference sequence). The CDR3 is made up of 12 amino acids. PBMCs were derived from around 10 ml fresh peripheral blood.

The rearrangement links TRBV20-1 to TRBJ2-7; D remains ambiguous. The receptor's source is a woman in her sixties with Graves' ophthalmopathy. The sequencing sample was made of blood. The CDR3 coding sequence is TGCAGTGCTAGGGGCCAGATCTACGAGCAGTACTTC. This encodes CSARGQIYEQYF.